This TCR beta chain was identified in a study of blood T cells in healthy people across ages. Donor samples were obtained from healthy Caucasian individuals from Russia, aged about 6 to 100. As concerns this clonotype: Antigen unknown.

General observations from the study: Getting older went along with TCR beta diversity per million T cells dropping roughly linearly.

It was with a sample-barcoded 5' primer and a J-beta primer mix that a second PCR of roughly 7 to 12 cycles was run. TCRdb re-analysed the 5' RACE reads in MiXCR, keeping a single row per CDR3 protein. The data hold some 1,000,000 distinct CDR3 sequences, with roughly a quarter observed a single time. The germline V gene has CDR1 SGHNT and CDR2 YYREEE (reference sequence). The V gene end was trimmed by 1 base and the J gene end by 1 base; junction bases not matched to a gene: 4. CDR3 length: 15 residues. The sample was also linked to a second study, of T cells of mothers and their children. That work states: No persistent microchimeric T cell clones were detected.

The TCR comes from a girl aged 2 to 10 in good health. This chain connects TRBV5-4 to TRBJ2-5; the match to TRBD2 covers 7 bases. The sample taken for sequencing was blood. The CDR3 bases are TGTGCCAGCAGCTTGTACCGGGGGGTCCAAGAGACCCAGTACTTC. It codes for CASSLYRGVQETQYF.